The entry below gives a single T cell receptor (beta chain) sequence along with its context. It has no known antigen specificity. No much larger clone is present one base from it, and per-base qualities are unavailable. For CDR1 and CDR2, the germline V gene (reference sequence) lists MNHEY and SMNVEV. Inclusive of the bounding cysteine and phenylalanine, the CDR3 is 15 residues long. This entry keeps only the CDR3 DNA: 45 bases, framed from base 1. Here V drops 7 bases and J drops 0 bases, and the junction holds 5 bases not matched to any gene. This specimen comes from a study of radiotherapy plus CTLA-4 blockade in lung cancer listed by TCRdb under 2018. Study-wide context: Objective responses occurred in roughly 19% of enrolled patients, and over 30% achieved disease control. General study outcomes and caveats: Increased serum interferon-beta after radiation, together with early dynamic changes in blood T cell clones, were reported to be the strongest predictors of response. After treatment with radiotherapy and ipilimumab, TCR clones that came from tumors expanded in the peripheral blood.

The library was prepared using the immunoSEQ multiplex PCR assay. TCRdb obtained this table from immuneACCESS and retained in-frame rearrangements with V and J assigned. These tables miss some clones; where compared with another copy, unresolved V genes account for less than half of the shortfall, and the remainder is unexplained. This sample comprises roughly 98,000 clones, 82% of them detected only once. The ten largest clones add up to roughly 3.5% of the sample. The study tested focal radiation therapy combined with CTLA-4 blockade (ipilimumab) in patients with chemo-refractory metastatic non-small-cell lung cancer.

The sequences come from peripheral blood, collected from a patient treated with radiotherapy plus ipilimumab. The rearranged segments are TRBV27 and TRBJ1-5; 8 central bases correspond to TRBD1. The sequence came from a human donor with non-small cell lung cancer who had a partial response to radiotherapy plus ipilimumab. CDR3 loop: CASNHRGYSNQPQHF. The nucleotide sequence reads TGTGCCAGCAATCACAGGGGGTATAGCAATCAGCCCCAGCATTTT.